The clone carrying this TCR beta chain has just one count. The repertoire was sequenced with immunoSEQ multiplex PCR; TCRdb's copy has only in-frame clones and lacks some. This sample has approximately 230,000 clones, with approximately 82% found just once. Per germline, CDR1 SGHRS and CDR2 YFSETQ. After removal of 4 bases from V and 6 bases from J, the junction contained 6 bases not matched to a gene. The CDR3 totals 15 residues. This entry is derived from a study of blood T cell repertoires in COVID-19. The wider study: Nucleic acid was either cDNA or gDNA, and it came from T cells, B-cell-depleted T cells, or PBMCs.

V usage is TRBV5-1 and J usage is TRBJ1-5; 11 bases agree with TRBD1. This sequence originates from a man older than 75 with acute or convalescent COVID-19. Material: peripheral blood. CDR3 in DNA: TGCGCCAGCAGCCCAAGGACAGGGGGCACTCAGCCCCAGCATTTT. Its translation is CASSPRTGGTQPQHF.